This T cell receptor (beta chain) came from a study of low-dose radiotherapy and immunotherapy resistance in tumors. Time point defined: before trial treatment. This clonotype occurred many times. CDR3 size: 12 residues. The V gene end was trimmed by 3 bases and the J gene end by 10 bases; junction bases not matched to a gene: 2. Germline CDR1 and CDR2: SGHDT and YYEEEE. Priming of first-strand cDNA relied on TRAV- and TRBV-specific primers (covering alpha and beta chains). TCRs underwent around 20 PCR cycles of amplification with a constant-region primer and V-primer adapter. Via MiXCR, TCRdb re-called the reads, giving one row per CDR3 protein. The sample records tens of thousands of distinct CDR3 sequences, just under 9.5% being singletons.

The TCR comes from a male donor with prostate cancer. The sample was PBMCs, taken before treatment. The chain carries TRBV5-6 and TRBJ2-1; 9 nucleotides agree with TRBD1. For the CDR3, the DNA is TGTGCCAGCAGCTATACAGGGGGCGAGCAGTTCTTC. It specifies CASSYTGGEQFF.